Sequencing of this T cell receptor (beta chain) was carried out in a study of T cell changes during pregnancy in multiple sclerosis. Assay used: immunoSEQ multiplex PCR; TCRdb lists only in-frame clones, some missing. The repertoire has 40,000 to 45,000 clones, roughly 90% of them found once; the top ten carry roughly 7.2%. V was clipped by 0 bases and J by 0 bases, with 14 bases between them. The CDR3 has 17 residues. Germline-derived CDR1 and CDR2 are SGHDT and YYEEEE. Sample: CD8+ T cells from peripheral blood mononuclear cells, taken in the third trimester of pregnancy. The receptor was isolated from a female donor with multiple sclerosis, enrolled in a pregnancy study. The chain couples TRBV5-6 to TRBJ2-3, with unresolved D. The CDR3: CASSLGTVSSSTDTQYF. CDR3 nucleotides: TGTGCCAGCAGCTTGGGCACTGTGAGTTCTAGCACAGATACGCAGTATTTT.